The clone carrying this TCR beta chain was found many times. What it recognizes is unknown. Making TCR beta cDNA involved approximately 480 ng total RNA and a constant-region primer. Slightly modified ARM-PCR, run as three nested multiplex PCR rounds, produced the TCR beta libraries. Researchers ran the first two PCR rounds for roughly 11 cycles each with TRBV1-TRBV30 forward primers and a C-beta reverse primer. MiXCR, run by TCRdb on the multiplex PCR reads, gives a single entry per CDR3 protein. The sample holds approximately 330,000 distinct CDR3 sequences, less than 65% seen once. The authors took blood RNA from unsorted whole blood and also extracted germline DNA. The sample is drawn from a study of tumor-infiltrating lymphocytes in primary liver carcinoma. Looking at the study overall: Every patient in the cohort had a primary liver carcinoma. That carcinoma was treated by surgical resection. Stage T1-T3 N0M0 and a size of 4.2 to 10 cm characterized the tumors.

Trimming pared 5 bases from V and 0 bases from J, leaving 11 bases between. Germline assignment: CDR1 SGHAT and CDR2 FQNNGV. This CDR3 is 15 amino acids long. Study-level points and caveats: A significantly higher top-250-clone fraction was found in tumors than in blood (p = 0.039).

This receptor was obtained from a man between 35 and 55 years old with primary liver carcinoma and hepatitis B virus infection. The gene calls are TRBV11-2 and TRBJ1-3; D is uncertain. Sequenced input: peripheral blood. CDR3 nucleotide sequence: TGTGCCAGCAGCCTGAATGCAGTCTCTGGAAACACCATATATTTT. Encoded protein: CASSLNAVSGNTIYF.